The 26 T cell receptor beta chains in this list originate from one sample, sequenced in a study of cytomegalovirus exposure and HLA in healthy donors. The PCR had 60 Vbeta and 13 Jbeta primers. The repertoire was sequenced with immunoSEQ multiplex PCR; TCRdb's copy has only in-frame clones and lacks some. The profile shows some 120,000 clones, over 65% of them singletons. The source material was PBMCs. All receptors come from a woman aged 40-49 years in good health and CMV-seronegative.

This rearrangement joins TRBV14 to TRBJ2-5, with 7 bases identical to TRBD1. This CDR3 is 14 amino acids long. CDR1 is SGHDN and CDR2 is FVKESK in the germline V gene. Trimming at V came to 5 bases and at J to 1 base, leaving 4 bases not matched to a gene. CDR3 in DNA: TGTGCCAGCAGCAACTACAGGGGCCAAGAGACCCAGTACTTC. Translation gives CASSNYRGQETQYF. Together with reference TRBV14 and TRBJ2-5, the CDR3 gives the full variable domain: EAGVTQFPSHSVIEKGQTVTLRCDPISGHDNLYWYRRVMGKEIKFLLHFVKESKQDESGMPNNRFLAERTGGTYSTLKVQPAELEDSGVYFCASSNYRGQETQYFGPGTRLLVL.

The CDR3 protein is CASSERGGHTEAFF. The CDR3 DNA reads TGCGCCAGCAGCGAAAGGGGGGGCCACACTGAAGCTTTCTTT. This sequence joins TRBV10-1 and TRBJ1-1, with a weak D call TRBD1 (6 bases). Germline CDR1 and CDR2: WNHNN and SYGVQD (reference sequence). The CDR3 sequence is 14 residues long. V was trimmed by 6 bases and J by 3 bases, leaving 14 bases between them.

The V gene is TRBV7-2, the J gene TRBJ2-5; 7 nucleotides agree with TRBD2. Per the germline V gene, CDR1 is SGHTA and CDR2 is FQGNSA. V lost 6 bases, J lost 9 bases, and 7 bases stayed unmatched. The CDR3 runs 12 residues. CDR3 sequence: CASSSYGGSQYF. Here the CDR3 DNA reads TGTGCCAGCAGTTCTTACGGGGGGTCCCAGTACTTC.

As regards this clone: The sample contains more than one DNA sequence encoding this CDR3. The genes are TRBV27 and TRBJ2-7; 12 bases agree with TRBD2. The CDR3 is 17 residues long. Germline CDR1 reads MNHEY; CDR2 reads SMNVEV (reference sequence). The trim removed 4 bases at V and 7 bases at J, leaving 14 bases unmatched. This chain's CDR3 is CASSSRAGSSGRGEQYF. DNA of the CDR3: TGTGCCAGCAGTTCCAGGGCAGGGTCTAGCGGGAGGGGAGAGCAGTACTTC.

The chain employs TRBV5-6 and TRBJ2-2; TRBD2 matches at 8 bases. The CDR3 is 15 residues long. The germline V gene encodes CDR1 SGHDT and CDR2 YYEEEE. V shed 4 bases and J 5 bases; nucleotides not matched to a gene: 7. In DNA, the CDR3 is TGTGCCAGCAGCAACAGCCAGCGGGAGACCGGGGAGCTGTTTTTT. This sequence encodes CASSNSQRETGELFF.

The chain recombines TRBV25-1 with TRBJ2-5; TRBD2 aligns across 7 bases. The CDR3 is made up of 16 amino acids. Germline-derived CDR1 and CDR2 are MGHDK and SYGVNS. Trimming at V came to 1 base and at J to 5 bases, leaving 10 bases not matched to a gene. The CDR3: CASSEWAGGRGETQYF. The CDR3 DNA is TGTGCCAGCAGTGAATGGGCTGGCGGGAGAGGGGAGACCCAGTACTTC.

This clone is a singleton in its sample. The CDR3, as DNA: TGCGCCAGCAGCCAAGATCAGGCAGGGGGTTTGAGTGGCTACACCTTC. Its protein product is CASSQDQAGGLSGYTF. The chain couples TRBV4-1 to TRBJ1-2; TRBD1 aligns across 7 bases. The V segment lost 0 bases and the J segment 7 bases; nucleotides outside the gene matches: 11. CDR3 length: 16 residues. The germline V gene has CDR1 MGHRA and CDR2 YSYEKL.

This chain links TRBV19 with TRBJ1-1; 10 bases are shared with TRBD1. Per germline, CDR1 LNHDA and CDR2 SQIVND (reference sequence). V gave up 3 bases and J gave up 12 bases; unmatched junction bases: 19. The CDR3 is 17 amino acids. The CDR3 region has the DNA TGTGCCAGTAGTATCCAGACAGGGGGCGACGCGCAACGCGAAACTTTCTTT. Translated, it gives CASSIQTGGDAQRETFF.

This clone was picked up one time. Here the CDR3 reads CASRFPGQGHTEAFF. The CDR3 region has the DNA TGTGCCAGCAGGTTCCCGGGACAGGGGCACACTGAAGCTTTCTTT. This chain uses TRBV28 with TRBJ1-1; TRBD1 agrees at 10 bases. The CDR3 totals 15 residues. Germline values: CDR1 MDHEN, CDR2 SYDVKM. J was trimmed by 3 bases and V by 6 bases; bases with no gene match: 7.

V gene TRBV28 combines with J gene TRBJ1-1, with D hard to call. The V gene lost 6 bases and the J gene lost 3 bases, with 11 bases spanning the gap. Germline lookup yields CDR1 MDHEN and CDR2 SYDVKM. This CDR3 is 13 amino acids long. CDR3 nucleotides: TGTGCCAGCAGAGCAGACACCTACACTGAAGCTTTCTTT. Residues: CASRADTYTEAFF.

CDR3 sequence: CSVTGTSGFTDTQYF. The CDR3 DNA follows: TGCAGCGTCACCGGGACTAGCGGGTTCACAGATACGCAGTATTTT. The chain uses TRBV29-1 and TRBJ2-3; 12 nucleotides match TRBD2. There are 15 residues in the CDR3. Trimming took 6 bases from V and 2 from J; bases not matched to a gene: 6. Germline V CDR1 and CDR2: SQVTM, ANQGSEA.

This rearrangement joins TRBV27 to TRBJ2-5; the D is unclear. The J call may be mistaken, given a closer DNA end match to TRBJ2-7. Germline-derived CDR1 and CDR2 are MNHEY and SMNVEV (reference sequence). The CDR3 totals 12 residues. Written as DNA, the CDR3 is TGTGCCAGCAGTTTATGGGGCTACGAGCAGTACTTC. Amino acids: CASSLWGYEQYF.

The V call is TRBV19, the J call TRBJ2-2; D is unresolved. In germline, CDR1 is LNHDA, CDR2 SQIVND (reference sequence). V gave up 3 bases and J gave up 2 bases, with 4 bases separating them. The CDR3 totals 13 residues. The CDR3, as DNA: TGTGCCAGTAGTATCATCAACACCGGGGAGCTGTTTTTT. Its translation is CASSIINTGELFF.

The rearrangement links TRBV5-4 to TRBJ2-1; D is possibly TRBD2 (5 bases). The CDR3 spans 13 residues. V dropped 4 bases and J dropped 7 bases, with 12 bases sitting between them. Per the germline V gene, CDR1 is SGHNT and CDR2 is YYREEE (reference sequence). The CDR3 DNA follows: TGTGCCAGCAGCCTCTCCGGGGTGAATGAGCAGTTCTTC. Its protein is CASSLSGVNEQFF.

The V call is TRBV19, the J call TRBJ1-1; 9 nucleotides agree with TRBD1. The germline gives CDR1 LNHDA, CDR2 SQIVND (reference sequence). V dropped 3 bases and J dropped 4; count of bases not matched to a gene: 6. The CDR3 consists of 15 residues. CDR3 sequence reads: CASSMGTGTATEAFF. The CDR3 coding sequence is TGTGCCAGTAGTATGGGGACAGGGACCGCCACTGAAGCTTTCTTT.

V is TRBV19 and J is TRBJ2-1; D is possibly TRBD2 (6 bases). V was trimmed by 7 bases and J by 4 bases, leaving 14 bases between them. The CDR3 is made up of 14 amino acids. Germline CDR1 LNHDA, CDR2 SQIVND (reference sequence). As DNA, the CDR3 is TGTGCCAGTACTGAGGCCGGGGGTTACAATGAGCAGTTCTTC. Translated: CASTEAGGYNEQFF.

The J gene is TRBJ2-7, the V gene TRBV6-6; D may be TRBD1 (6 bases). The CDR3 totals 14 residues. Germline CDR1 MNHNY, CDR2 SVGAGI (reference sequence). Trimming pared 2 bases from V and 1 base from J, leaving 9 bases between. The CDR3 region has the DNA TGTGCCAGCAGTTACCTAGGGACATCCTACGAGCAGTACTTC. Protein: CASSYLGTSYEQYF.

The V gene is TRBV28, the J gene TRBJ1-4; tentative D call: TRBD1 (6 bases). Looked up from germline, CDR1 is MDHEN and CDR2 is SYDVKM. V was trimmed by 6 bases and J by 9 bases, leaving 20 bases between them. The CDR3 runs 15 residues. CDR3 nucleotide sequence: TGTGCCAGCAGCTCAGCGGGACAAGGGTTGAAAAAACTGTTTTTT. This codes for CASSSAGQGLKKLFF.

The rearrangement uses TRBV4-1 and TRBJ2-7; TRBD2 aligns across 11 bases. Germline trimming cut 0 bases from V and 6 bases from J; bases unmatched to any gene: 10. The CDR3 totals 17 residues. Germline V gene lookup returns CDR1 MGHRA and CDR2 YSYEKL. The CDR3 is CASSQEGSLAGGSEQYF. In DNA form, the CDR3 reads TGCGCCAGCAGCCAAGAAGGTAGCCTAGCGGGAGGTAGCGAGCAGTACTTC.

As to this clone: An end of the junction does not agree with germline; a read error may underlie this. This chain links TRBV7-7 with TRBJ1-1, with D perhaps TRBD1 (6 bases). CDR1 and CDR2 from the germline V gene are SSHAT and FNYEAQ (reference sequence). The CDR3 is 13 residues long. This chain's CDR3 is CASSREGGTEAFF. The CDR3 coding sequence is TGTGCTAGCAGCCGGGAAGGGGGTACTGAAGCTTTCTTT.

The rearrangement links TRBV5-1 to TRBJ1-1; 8 nucleotides agree with TRBD1. V lost 2 bases, J lost 5 bases, and 5 bases stayed unmatched. CDR3 length: 14 amino acids. Germline-derived CDR1 and CDR2 are SGHRS and YFSETQ. CDR3 sequence: CASSFTGGGTEAFF. DNA for the CDR3: TGCGCCAGCAGCTTTACAGGGGGAGGAACTGAAGCTTTCTTT.

This CDR3 reads CASSIVARTDTQYF. CDR3 nucleotides: TGTGCCAGTAGTATAGTCGCCCGGACAGATACGCAGTATTTT. This chain joins TRBV19 and TRBJ2-3; D is unclear. The CDR3 loop spans 14 amino acids. Looked up from germline, CDR1 is LNHDA and CDR2 is SQIVND (reference sequence). Trimming removed 1 base from V and 3 bases from J, with 8 bases in between.

The chain uses TRBV19 and TRBJ1-5; D gene ambiguous. V was shortened by 7 bases and J by 3 bases, with 16 bases between the two germline ends. Germline CDR1 reads LNHDA; CDR2 reads SQIVND (reference sequence). This CDR3 comprises 15 residues. CDR3 coding DNA: TGTGCCAGTACCCCAGTGGGCAGGTTCAATCAGCCCCAGCATTTT. Its translation: CASTPVGRFNQPQHF. Full variable domain (missing parts from reference TRBV19 and TRBJ1-5): DGGITQSPKYLFRKEGQNVTLSCEQNLNHDAMYWYRQDPGQGLRLIYYSQIVNDFQKGDIAEGYSVSREKKESFPLTVTSAQKNPTAFYLCASTPVGRFNQPQHFGDGTRLSIL.

This sequence joins TRBV5-1 and TRBJ1-4; possibly TRBD1 for D (5 bases). Germline loops: CDR1 SGHRS, CDR2 YFSETQ. V was cut by 0 bases and J by 8 bases, with 17 bases left in between. The CDR3 length is 16 residues. The CDR3: CASSLAGGRREEKLFF. CDR3 DNA sequence: TGCGCCAGCAGCTTGGCCGGGGGGAGAAGAGAGGAAAAACTGTTTTTT.

V gene TRBV27 combines with J gene TRBJ1-5; 10 bases are a match to TRBD1. Looked up from germline, CDR1 is MNHEY and CDR2 is SMNVEV (reference sequence). V shed 0 bases, J shed 6 bases, and the junction held 11 bases outside the gene matches. The CDR3 length is 18 residues. CDR3 sequence: CASSLSLAGQGPSQPQHF. As DNA, the CDR3 is TGTGCCAGCAGTTTATCGTTGGCGGGACAGGGGCCTAGTCAGCCCCAGCATTTT.

Concerning this clone itself: At one end, the junction sequence differs from germline, possibly due to a read error. V gene TRBV4-3 combines with J gene TRBJ2-6; 10 positions match TRBD2. CDR1 is LGHNA and CDR2 is YSLEER in the germline V gene. This CDR3 spans 19 amino acids. The CDR3 bases are TGCGCCAGCAGCCAAAGGGCTAGCGGGAGTTTAGCTGGGGCCAACGGCCTGACTTTC. Protein sequence: CASSQRASGSLAGANGLTF.